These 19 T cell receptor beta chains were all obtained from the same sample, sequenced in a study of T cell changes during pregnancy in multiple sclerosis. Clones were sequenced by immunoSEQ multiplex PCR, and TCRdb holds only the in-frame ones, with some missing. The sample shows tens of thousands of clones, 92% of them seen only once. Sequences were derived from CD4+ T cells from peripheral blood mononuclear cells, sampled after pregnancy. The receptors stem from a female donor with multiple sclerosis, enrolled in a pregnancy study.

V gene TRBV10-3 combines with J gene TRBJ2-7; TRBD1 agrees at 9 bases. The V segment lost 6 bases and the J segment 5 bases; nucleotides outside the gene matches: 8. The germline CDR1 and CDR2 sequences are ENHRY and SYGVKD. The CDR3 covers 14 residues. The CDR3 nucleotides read TGTGCCATCAGGCGCCAGGGGACAGGGCACGAGCAGTACTTC. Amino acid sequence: CAIRRQGTGHEQYF.

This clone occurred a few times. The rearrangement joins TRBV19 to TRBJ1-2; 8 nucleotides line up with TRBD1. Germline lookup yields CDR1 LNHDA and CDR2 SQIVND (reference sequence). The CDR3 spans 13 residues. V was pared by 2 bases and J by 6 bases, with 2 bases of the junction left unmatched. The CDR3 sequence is CASSIPRGHGYTF. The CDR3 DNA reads TGTGCCAGTAGTATACCCAGGGGGCATGGCTACACCTTC. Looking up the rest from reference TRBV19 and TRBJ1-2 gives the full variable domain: DGGITQSPKYLFRKEGQNVTLSCEQNLNHDAMYWYRQDPGQGLRLIYYSQIVNDFQKGDIAEGYSVSREKKESFPLTVTSAQKNPTAFYLCASSIPRGHGYTFGSGTRLTVV.

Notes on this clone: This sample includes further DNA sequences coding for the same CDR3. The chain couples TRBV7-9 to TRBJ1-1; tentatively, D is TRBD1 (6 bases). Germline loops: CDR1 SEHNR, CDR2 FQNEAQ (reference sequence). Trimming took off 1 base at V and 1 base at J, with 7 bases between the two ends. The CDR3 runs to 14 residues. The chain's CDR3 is CASSLEGGNTEAFF. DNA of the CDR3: TGTGCCAGCAGCTTAGAAGGGGGGAACACTGAAGCTTTCTTT.

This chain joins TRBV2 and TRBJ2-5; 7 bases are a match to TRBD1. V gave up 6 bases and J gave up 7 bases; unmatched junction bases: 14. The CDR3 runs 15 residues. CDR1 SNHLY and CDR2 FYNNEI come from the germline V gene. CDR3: CASSLRDRPTGTQYF. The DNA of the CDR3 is TGTGCCAGCAGCCTCCGGGACAGACCGACTGGGACCCAGTACTTC.

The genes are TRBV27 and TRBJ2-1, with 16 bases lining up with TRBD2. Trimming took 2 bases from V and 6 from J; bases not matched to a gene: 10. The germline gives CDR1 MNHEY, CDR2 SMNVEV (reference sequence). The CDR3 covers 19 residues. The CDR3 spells CASSLMGLAGGQGGNEQFF. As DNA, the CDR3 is TGTGCCAGCAGTTTAATGGGACTAGCGGGGGGGCAAGGTGGCAATGAGCAGTTCTTC.

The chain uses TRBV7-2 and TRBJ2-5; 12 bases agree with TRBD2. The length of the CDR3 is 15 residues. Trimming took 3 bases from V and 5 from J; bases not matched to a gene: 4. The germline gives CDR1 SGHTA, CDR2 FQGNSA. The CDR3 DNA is TGTGCCAGCAGCTTGACTAGCGGGGGCGAGGAGACCCAGTACTTC. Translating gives CASSLTSGGEETQYF.

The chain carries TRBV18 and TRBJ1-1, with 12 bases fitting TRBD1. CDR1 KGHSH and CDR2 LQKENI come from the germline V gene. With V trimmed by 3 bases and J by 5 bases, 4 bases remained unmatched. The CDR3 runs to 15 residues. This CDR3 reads CASSPLGQGATEAFF. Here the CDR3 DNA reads TGTGCCAGCTCACCGTTGGGACAGGGGGCGACTGAAGCTTTCTTT. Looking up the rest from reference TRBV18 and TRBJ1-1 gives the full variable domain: NAGVMQNPRHLVRRRGQEARLRCSPMKGHSHVYWYRQLPEEGLKFMVYLQKENIIDESGMPKERFSAEFPKEGPSILRIQQVVRGDSAAYFCASSPLGQGATEAFFGQGTRLTVV.

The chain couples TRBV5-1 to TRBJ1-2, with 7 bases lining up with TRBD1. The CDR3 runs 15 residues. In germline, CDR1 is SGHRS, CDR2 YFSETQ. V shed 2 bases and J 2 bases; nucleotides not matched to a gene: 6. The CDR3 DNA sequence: TGCGCCAGCAGCTTCGTGGGACAGAAAAACTATGGCTACACCTTC. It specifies CASSFVGQKNYGYTF.

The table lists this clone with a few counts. For the CDR3, the DNA is TGCGCCAGCAGCCAAGTATTAGGAGGGAAAGACTACGAGCAGTACTTC. Its protein product is CASSQVLGGKDYEQYF. V is TRBV4-3 and J is TRBJ2-7; a weak D match, TRBD2 (6 bases). V was clipped by 1 base and J by 3 bases, with 16 bases between them. Germline V gene lookup returns CDR1 LGHNA and CDR2 YSLEER. The CDR3 is 16 amino acids.

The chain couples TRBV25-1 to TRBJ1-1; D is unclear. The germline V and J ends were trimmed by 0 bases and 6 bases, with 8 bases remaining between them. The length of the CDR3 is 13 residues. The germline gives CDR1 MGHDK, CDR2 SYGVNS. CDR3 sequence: CASSEYGSSEAFF. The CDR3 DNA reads TGTGCCAGCAGTGAATATGGGAGTTCTGAAGCTTTCTTT. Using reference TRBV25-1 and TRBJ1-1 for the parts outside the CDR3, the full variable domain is EADIYQTPRYLVIGTGKKITLECSQTMGHDKMYWYQQDPGMELHLIHYSYGVNSTEKGDLSSESTVSRIRTEHFPLTLESARPSHTSQYLCASSEYGSSEAFFGQGTRLTVV.

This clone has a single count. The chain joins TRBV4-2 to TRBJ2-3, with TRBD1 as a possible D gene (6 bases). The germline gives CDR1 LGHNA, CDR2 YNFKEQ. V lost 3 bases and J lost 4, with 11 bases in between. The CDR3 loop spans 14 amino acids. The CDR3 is CASSQGARADTQYF. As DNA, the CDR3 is TGTGCCAGCAGCCAGGGGGCAAGGGCAGATACGCAGTATTTT.

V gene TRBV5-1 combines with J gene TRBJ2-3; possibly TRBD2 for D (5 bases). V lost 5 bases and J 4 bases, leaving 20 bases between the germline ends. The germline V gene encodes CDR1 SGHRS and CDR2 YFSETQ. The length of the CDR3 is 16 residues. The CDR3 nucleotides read TGCGCCAGCAGGTTGAGGCTTTCTACCGGGGCAGATACGCAGTATTTT. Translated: CASRLRLSTGADTQYF. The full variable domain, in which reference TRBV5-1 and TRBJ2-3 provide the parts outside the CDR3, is KAGVTQTPRYLIKTRGQQVTLSCSPISGHRSVSWYQQTPGQGLQFLFEYFSETQRNKGNFPGRFSGRQFSNSRSEMNVSTLELGDSALYLCASRLRLSTGADTQYFGPGTRLTVL.

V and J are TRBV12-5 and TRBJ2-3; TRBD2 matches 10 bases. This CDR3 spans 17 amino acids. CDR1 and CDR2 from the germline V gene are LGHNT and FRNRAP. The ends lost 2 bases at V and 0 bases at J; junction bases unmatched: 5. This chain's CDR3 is CASGLTLAGYSTDTQYF. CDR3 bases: TGTGCTAGTGGTTTGACACTAGCGGGGTATAGCACAGATACGCAGTATTTT.

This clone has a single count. The CDR3 sequence is CAWSATGEAFF. The CDR3 coding sequence is TGTGCCTGGAGTGCGACAGGCGAAGCTTTCTTT. The genes are TRBV30 and TRBJ1-1; TRBD1 might be the D (6 bases). The germline V gene has CDR1 GTSNPN and CDR2 SVGIG (reference sequence). The CDR3 sequence is 11 residues long. Trimming removed 1 base at V and 8 bases at J, with 8 bases between.

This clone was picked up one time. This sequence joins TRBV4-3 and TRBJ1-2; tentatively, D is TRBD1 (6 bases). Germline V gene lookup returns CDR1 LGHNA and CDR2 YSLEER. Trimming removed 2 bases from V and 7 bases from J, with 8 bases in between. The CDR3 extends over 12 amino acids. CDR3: CASSQNRAGYTF. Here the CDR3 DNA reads TGCGCCAGCAGCCAAAACAGGGCTGGCTACACCTTC.

CDR3 sequence reads: CASTLAGGRDTQYF. The DNA for the CDR3 is TGTGCCAGCACCCTAGCGGGGGGAAGAGATACGCAGTATTTT. The chain has TRBV6-6 and TRBJ2-3, with 11 nucleotides matching TRBD2. CDR1 is MNHNY and CDR2 is SVGAGI in the germline V gene (reference sequence). V lost 7 bases, J lost 5 bases, and 5 bases stayed unmatched. The CDR3 runs to 14 residues.

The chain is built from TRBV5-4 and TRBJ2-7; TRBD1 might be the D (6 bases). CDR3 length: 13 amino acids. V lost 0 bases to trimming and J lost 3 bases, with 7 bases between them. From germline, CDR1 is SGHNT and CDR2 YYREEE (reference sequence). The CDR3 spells CASSLAQGYEQYF. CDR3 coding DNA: TGTGCCAGCAGCTTGGCACAGGGCTACGAGCAGTACTTC.

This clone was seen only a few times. CDR3 DNA: TGTGCCAGCAGCTTAGTACAGGGGAACACTGAAGCTTTCTTT. It encodes CASSLVQGNTEAFF. The rearrangement links TRBV7-2 to TRBJ1-1; tentatively, D is TRBD1 (6 bases). Per the germline V gene, CDR1 is SGHTA and CDR2 is FQGNSA. V was clipped by 1 base and J by 1 base, with 7 bases between them. The CDR3 runs to 14 residues.

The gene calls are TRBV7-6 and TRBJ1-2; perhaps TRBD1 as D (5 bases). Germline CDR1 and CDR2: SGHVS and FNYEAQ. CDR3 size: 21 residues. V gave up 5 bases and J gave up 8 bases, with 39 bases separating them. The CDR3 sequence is CASSPRRKRDAGPGIAKGYTF. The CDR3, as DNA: TGTGCCAGCAGCCCCCGTCGGAAGCGGGACGCAGGGCCGGGCATTGCTAAGGGCTACACCTTC.